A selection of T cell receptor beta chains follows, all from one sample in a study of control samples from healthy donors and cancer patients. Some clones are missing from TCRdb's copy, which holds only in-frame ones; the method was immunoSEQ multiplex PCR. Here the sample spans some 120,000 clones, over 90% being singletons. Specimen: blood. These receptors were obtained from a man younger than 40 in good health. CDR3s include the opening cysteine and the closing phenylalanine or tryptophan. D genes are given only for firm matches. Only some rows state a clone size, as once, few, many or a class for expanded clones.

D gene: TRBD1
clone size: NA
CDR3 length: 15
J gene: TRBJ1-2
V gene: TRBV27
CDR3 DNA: TGTGCCAGCAGTTTATCCTACAGGGGGCCCTATGGCTACACCTTC
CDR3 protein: CASSLSYRGPYGYTF

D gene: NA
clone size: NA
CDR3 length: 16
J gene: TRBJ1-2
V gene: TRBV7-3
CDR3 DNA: TGTGCCAGCAGCTTGAACTCCCCCAGGGGCCCTGCAGACTACACCTTC
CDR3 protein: CASSLNSPRGPADYTF

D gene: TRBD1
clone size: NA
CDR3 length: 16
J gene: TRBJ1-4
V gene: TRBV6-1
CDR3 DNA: TGTGCCAGCAGTGCCAGGGGGACAGGGAGGGACGAAAAACTGTCTTTT
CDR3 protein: CASSARGTGRDEKLSF

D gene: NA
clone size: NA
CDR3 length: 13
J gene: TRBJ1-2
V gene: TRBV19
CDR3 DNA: TGTGCCAGTAGTATAGGATCCAGCTATGGCTACACCTTC
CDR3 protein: CASSIGSSYGYTF

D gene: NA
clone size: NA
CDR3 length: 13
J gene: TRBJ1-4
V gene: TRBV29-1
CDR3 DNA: TGCAGCGTTGAGAGAACAACTAATGAAAAACTGTTTTTT
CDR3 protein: CSVERTTNEKLFF

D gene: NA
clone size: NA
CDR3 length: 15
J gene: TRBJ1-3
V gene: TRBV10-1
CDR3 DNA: TGCGCCAGCAGTGAGTCGGAGGGTTCTGGAAACACCATATATTTT
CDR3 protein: CASSESEGSGNTIYF

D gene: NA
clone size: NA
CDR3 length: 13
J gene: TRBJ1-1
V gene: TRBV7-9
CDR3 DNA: TGTGCCAGCAGCCGTCGACAGAACACTGAAGCTTTCTTT
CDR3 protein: CASSRRQNTEAFF

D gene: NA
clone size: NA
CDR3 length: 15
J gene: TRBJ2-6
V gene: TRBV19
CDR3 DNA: TGTGCCAGCAGACCGAAGCGTTGGGGGGCCAACGTCCTGACTTTC
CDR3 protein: CASRPKRWGANVLTF

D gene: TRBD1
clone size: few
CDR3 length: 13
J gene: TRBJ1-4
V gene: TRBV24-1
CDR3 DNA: TGTGCCACCAGTCGACAGGGTAATGAAAAACTGTTTTTT
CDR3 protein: CATSRQGNEKLFF

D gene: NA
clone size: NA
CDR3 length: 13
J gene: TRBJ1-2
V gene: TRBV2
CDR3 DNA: TGTGCCAGCAGTGAAGAGGGGTCGGATGGCTACACCTTC
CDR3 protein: CASSEEGSDGYTF

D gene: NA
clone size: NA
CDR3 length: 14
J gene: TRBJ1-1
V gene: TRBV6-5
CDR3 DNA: TGTGCCAGCAGCCCGATGGGGGGCGGGACTGAAGCTTTCTTT
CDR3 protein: CASSPMGGGTEAFF

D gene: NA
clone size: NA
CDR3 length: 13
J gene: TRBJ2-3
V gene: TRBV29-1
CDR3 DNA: TGCAGCGTTGTGGTACAGTCTTTAGATACGCAGTATTTT
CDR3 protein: CSVVVQSLDTQYF

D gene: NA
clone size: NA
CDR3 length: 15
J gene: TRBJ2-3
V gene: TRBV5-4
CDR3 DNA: TGTGCCAGCAAGCCCAGCCAGCGAGTCACAGATACGCAGTATTTT
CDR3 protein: CASKPSQRVTDTQYF

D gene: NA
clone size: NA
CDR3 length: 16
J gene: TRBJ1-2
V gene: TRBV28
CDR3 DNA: TGTGCCAGCAGTTTAGACGTGGGACGGCTTAACTATGGCTACACCTTC
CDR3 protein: CASSLDVGRLNYGYTF

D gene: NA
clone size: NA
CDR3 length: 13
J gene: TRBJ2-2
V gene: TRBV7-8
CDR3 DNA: TGTGCCAGCTTTCTTGTAGTAGGCGGGGAGCTGTTTTTT
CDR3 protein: CASFLVVGGELFF

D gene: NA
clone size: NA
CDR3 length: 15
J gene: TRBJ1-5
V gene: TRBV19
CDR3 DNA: TGTGCCAGTAGTATCTTAGCAAATAGCAATCAGCCCCAGCATTTT
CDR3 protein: CASSILANSNQPQHF

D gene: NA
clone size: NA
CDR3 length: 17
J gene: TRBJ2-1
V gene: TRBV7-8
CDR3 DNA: TGTGCCAGCAGCTTAGTAGGGGGGGTCAGCTCCTACAATGAGCAGTTCTTC
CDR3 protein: CASSLVGGVSSYNEQFF

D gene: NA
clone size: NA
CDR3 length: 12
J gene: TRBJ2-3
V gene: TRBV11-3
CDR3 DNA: TGTGCCAGCAGCTTAGGGGAAGATACGCAGTATTTT
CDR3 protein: CASSLGEDTQYF

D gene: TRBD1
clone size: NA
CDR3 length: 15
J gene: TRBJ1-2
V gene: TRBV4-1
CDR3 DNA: TGCGCCAGCAGCCAAGAGGAACAGGGGAACTATGGCTACACCTTC
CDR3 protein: CASSQEEQGNYGYTF

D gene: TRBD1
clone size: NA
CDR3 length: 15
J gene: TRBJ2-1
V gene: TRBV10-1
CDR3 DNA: TGCGCCAGCAGTGATATAGGACAGGGATACAATGAGCAGTTCTTC
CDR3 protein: CASSDIGQGYNEQFF

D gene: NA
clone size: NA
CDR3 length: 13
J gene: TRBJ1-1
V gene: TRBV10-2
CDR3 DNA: TGCGCCAGCAGTGAGTTCAGGGGTACTGAAGCTTTCTTT
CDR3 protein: CASSEFRGTEAFF

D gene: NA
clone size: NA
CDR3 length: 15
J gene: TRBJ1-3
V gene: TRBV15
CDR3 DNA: TGTGCCACCAGCACAGGGGATTTCTCTGGAAACACCATATATTTT
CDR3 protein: CATSTGDFSGNTIYF

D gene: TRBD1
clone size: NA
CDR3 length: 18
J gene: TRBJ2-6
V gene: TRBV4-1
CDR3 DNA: TGCGCCAGCAGCCGCGTACAGGGGGTTACCTCTGGGGCCAACGTCCTGACTTTC
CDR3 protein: CASSRVQGVTSGANVLTF

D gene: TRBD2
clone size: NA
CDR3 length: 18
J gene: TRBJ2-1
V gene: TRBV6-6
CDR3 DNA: TGTGCCAGCAGTCCACCGGGACTAGCGGGGGGCTCCTACAATGAGCAGTTCTTC
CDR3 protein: CASSPPGLAGGSYNEQFF

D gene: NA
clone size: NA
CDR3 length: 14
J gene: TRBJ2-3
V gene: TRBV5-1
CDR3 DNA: TGCGCCAGCAGCTTCGGCAGCAGCACAGATACGCAGTATTTT
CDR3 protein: CASSFGSSTDTQYF

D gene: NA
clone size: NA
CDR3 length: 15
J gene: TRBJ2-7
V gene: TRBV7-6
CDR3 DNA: TGTGCCAGCAGCTTAGAAGTGGCAGAGTCCTACGAGCAGTACTTC
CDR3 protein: CASSLEVAESYEQYF

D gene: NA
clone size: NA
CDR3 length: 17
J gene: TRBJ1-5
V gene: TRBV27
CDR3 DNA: TGTGCCAGCAGTCCTCCGGGGGGGAACCCCCTCTATCAGCCCCAGCATTTT
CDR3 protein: CASSPPGGNPLYQPQHF

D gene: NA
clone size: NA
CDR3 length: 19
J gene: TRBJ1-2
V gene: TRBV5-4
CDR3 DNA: TGTGCCAGCAGCTTGCTGGGGAGAACAGTGCTCCTTAATAACTATGGCTACACCTTC
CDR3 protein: CASSLLGRTVLLNNYGYTF

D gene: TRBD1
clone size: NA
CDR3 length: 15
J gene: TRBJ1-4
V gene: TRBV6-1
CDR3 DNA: TGTGCCAGCAGTGAAGAAGACAGGGTGAGGGAAAAACTGTTTTTT
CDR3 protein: CASSEEDRVREKLFF

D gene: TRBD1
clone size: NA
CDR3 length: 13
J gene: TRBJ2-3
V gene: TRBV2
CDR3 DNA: TGTGCCAGCCAGGGGGTAAGCACAGATACGCAGTATTTT
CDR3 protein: CASQGVSTDTQYF

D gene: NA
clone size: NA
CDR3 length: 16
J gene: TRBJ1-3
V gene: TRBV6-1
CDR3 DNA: TGTGCCAGCAGTGATAGGGTAGGATTCGGTGGAAACACCATATATTTT
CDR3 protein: CASSDRVGFGGNTIYF

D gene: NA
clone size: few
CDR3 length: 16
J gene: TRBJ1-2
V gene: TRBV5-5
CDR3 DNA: TGTGCCAGCAGCTTGGTCCCCAGCCAAGGGGACTATGGCTACACCTTC
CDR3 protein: CASSLVPSQGDYGYTF

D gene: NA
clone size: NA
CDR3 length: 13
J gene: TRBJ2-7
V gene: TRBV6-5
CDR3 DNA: TGTGCCAGCAGTCCTGAGAGCTCCTACGAGCAGTACTTC
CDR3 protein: CASSPESSYEQYF

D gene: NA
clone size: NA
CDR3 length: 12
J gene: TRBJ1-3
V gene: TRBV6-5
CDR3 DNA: TGTGCCAGCAGTCCAGAATGGGACACCATATATTTT
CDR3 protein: CASSPEWDTIYF

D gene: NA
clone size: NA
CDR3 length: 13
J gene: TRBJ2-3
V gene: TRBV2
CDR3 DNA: TGTGCCAGCAGTGAAGCGCAGTTCGGTACGCAGTATTTT
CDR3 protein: CASSEAQFGTQYF

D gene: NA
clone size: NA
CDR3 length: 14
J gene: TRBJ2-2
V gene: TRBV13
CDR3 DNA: TGTGCCAGCCACCGGAGTGCTCGCACCGGGGAGCTGTTTTTT
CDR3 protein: CASHRSARTGELFF

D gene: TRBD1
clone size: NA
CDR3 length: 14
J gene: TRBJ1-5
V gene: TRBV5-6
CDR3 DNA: TGTGCCAGAAGTTCGACGGACAGGGTACAGCCCCAGCATTTT
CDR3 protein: CARSSTDRVQPQHF

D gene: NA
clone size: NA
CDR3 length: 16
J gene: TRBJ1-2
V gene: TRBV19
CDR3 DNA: TGTGCCAGTAGTATTCGACCAGCGCCTCTAGACTATGGCTACACCTTC
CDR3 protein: CASSIRPAPLDYGYTF

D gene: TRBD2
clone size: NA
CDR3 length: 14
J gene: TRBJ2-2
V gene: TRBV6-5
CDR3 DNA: TGTGCCAGCACGGGGGGGCTAGAAACCGGGGAGCTGTTTTTT
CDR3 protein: CASTGGLETGELFF

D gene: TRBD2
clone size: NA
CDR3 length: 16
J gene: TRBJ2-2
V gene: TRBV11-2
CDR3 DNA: TGTGCCAGCAGCTCTCCGGGACTAGCAAGACCCGGGGAGCTGTTTTTT
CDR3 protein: CASSSPGLARPGELFF

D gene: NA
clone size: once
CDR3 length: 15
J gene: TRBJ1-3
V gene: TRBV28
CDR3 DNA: TGTGCCAGCAGTCGGGGGGGAACCTCTGGAAACACCATATATTTT
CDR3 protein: CASSRGGTSGNTIYF

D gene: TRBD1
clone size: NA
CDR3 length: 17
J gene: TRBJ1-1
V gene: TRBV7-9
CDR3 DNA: TGTGCCAGCAGCTTGGGACAGTCCTTTTTTATGAACACTGAAGCTTTCTTT
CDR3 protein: CASSLGQSFFMNTEAFF